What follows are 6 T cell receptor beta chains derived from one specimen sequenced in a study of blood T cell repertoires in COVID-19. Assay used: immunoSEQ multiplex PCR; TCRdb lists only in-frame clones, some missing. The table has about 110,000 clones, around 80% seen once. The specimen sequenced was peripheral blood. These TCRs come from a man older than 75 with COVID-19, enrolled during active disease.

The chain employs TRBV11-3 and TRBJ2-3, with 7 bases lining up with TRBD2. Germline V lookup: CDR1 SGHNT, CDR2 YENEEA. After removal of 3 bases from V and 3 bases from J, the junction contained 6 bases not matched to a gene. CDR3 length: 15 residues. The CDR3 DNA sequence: TGTGCCAGCAGCTTCGCTAGCGGTCGGACAGATACGCAGTATTTT. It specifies CASSFASGRTDTQYF. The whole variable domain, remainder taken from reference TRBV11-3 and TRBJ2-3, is EAGVVQSPRYKIIEKKQPVAFWCNPISGHNTLYWYLQNLGQGPELLIRYENEEAVDDSQLPKDRFSAERLKGVDSTLKIQPAELGDSAVYLCASSFASGRTDTQYFGPGTRLTVL.

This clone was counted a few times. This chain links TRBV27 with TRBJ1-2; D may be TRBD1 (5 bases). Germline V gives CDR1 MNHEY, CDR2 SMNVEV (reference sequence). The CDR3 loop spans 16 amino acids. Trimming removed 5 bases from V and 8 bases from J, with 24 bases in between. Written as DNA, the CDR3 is TGTGCCAGCAGTGCCATCTCCATAGACAGCCCCAGGGGCTACACCTTC. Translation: CASSAISIDSPRGYTF.

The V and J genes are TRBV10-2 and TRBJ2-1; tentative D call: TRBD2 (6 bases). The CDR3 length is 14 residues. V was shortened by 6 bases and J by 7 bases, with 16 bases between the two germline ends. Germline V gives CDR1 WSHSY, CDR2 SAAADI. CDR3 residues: CASSKSGRGNEQFF. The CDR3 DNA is TGCGCCAGCAGCAAGTCCGGGAGAGGGAATGAGCAGTTCTTC.

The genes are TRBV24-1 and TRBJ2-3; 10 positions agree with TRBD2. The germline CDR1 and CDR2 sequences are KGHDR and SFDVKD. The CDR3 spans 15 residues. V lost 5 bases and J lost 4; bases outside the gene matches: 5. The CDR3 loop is CATSGGTSVPDTQYF. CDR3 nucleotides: TGTGCCACCAGTGGGGGGACTAGCGTCCCAGATACGCAGTATTTT.

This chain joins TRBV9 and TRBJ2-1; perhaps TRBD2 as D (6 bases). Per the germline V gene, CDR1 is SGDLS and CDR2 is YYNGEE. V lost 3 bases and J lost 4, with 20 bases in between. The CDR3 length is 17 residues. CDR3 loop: CASSARPGRKYYNEQFF. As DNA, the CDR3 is TGTGCCAGCAGCGCCCGCCCCGGGAGAAAATATTACAATGAGCAGTTCTTC.

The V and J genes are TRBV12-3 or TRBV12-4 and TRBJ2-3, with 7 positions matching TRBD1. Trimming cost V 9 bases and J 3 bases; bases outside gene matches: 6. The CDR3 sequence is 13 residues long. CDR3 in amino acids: CASRTGLTDTQYF. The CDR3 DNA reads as TGTGCCAGTAGGACAGGTCTGACAGATACGCAGTATTTT.